The present entry profiles one T cell receptor beta chain with its context. This entry belongs to a study of shared clonotypes between healthy human individuals. Generated by immunoSEQ multiplex PCR, the TCRdb table keeps only in-frame clones and is missing some. The table shows around 990,000 clones, with approximately 75% occurring only once. The CDR3 contains 16 residues. The material sequenced was memory CD4+ T cells from PBMCs. Subset specified: CD45RA-negative fraction. The sequence derives from a man aged 18 to 30 in good health. Some clones in this sample may be carry-over from other donors' samples. The gene calls are TRBV21-1 and TRBJ2-7; TRBD2, the D gene given by the table, was not confirmed from the DNA. TRBV21-1 is noted as a pseudogene. CDR3 in DNA: TGTGCCAGCAGCAAAGCTTCGGCGGGCAGAGCCTACGAGCAGTACTTC. Protein sequence: CASSKASAGRAYEQYF.